The present T cell receptor (beta chain) was sequenced within a study of CD8+CD57+ T cells in acquired aplastic anemia. This clonotype was recorded many times. Genomic DNA acted as the template from which TCR beta VDJ combination and CDR3 sequence profiling were carried out. TCRdb analysed the reads with MiXCR anew, one entry per CDR3 protein. The table shows roughly 180,000 distinct CDR3 sequences, with 63% occurring only once. Patients selected for sequencing had displayed CD8+CD57+ cell expansion by flow cytometry. At the time of blood sampling, patients had not yet received any therapy. V lost 2 bases and J 3 bases, leaving 15 bases between the germline ends. Germline-derived CDR1 and CDR2 are SGHAT and FQNNGV. The CDR3 has 16 amino acids.

The chain recombines TRBV11-2 with TRBJ2-3; D is possibly TRBD2 (6 bases). Sequencing used sorted CD4+, CD8+, or CD8+CD57+ T cells (not recorded which) from PBMCs. This clonotype originated in a human donor with aplastic anemia. The CDR3 region has the DNA TGTGCCAGCAGCTTATTTAGCGGACCCTTAACAGATACGCAGTATTTT. It specifies CASSLFSGPLTDTQYF.